This T cell receptor beta chain emerged from a study of T cell repertoires in cytomegalovirus infection. For the study at large: The authors relied on CMV epitopes, both recently identified HLA-C-restricted and well-studied HLA-B-restricted.

This clonotype has a handful of counts. The antigen remains undetermined. From the reads, TCRdb called clonotypes with MiXCR, one entry per CDR3 protein. The profile shows roughly 110,000 distinct CDR3 sequences, 30% of them singletons. Material: CD8+ T cells from cultured PBMCs, obtained from culture after CMV antigen stimulation. The receptor's source is a human donor in good health (CMV status not recorded). Some clones in this sample may be carry-over from other donors' samples.

The CDR3 spells CASLDRGLSGANVLTF. CDR3 in DNA: TGTGCCAGCCTGGACAGGGGGCTGTCTGGGGCCAACGTCCTGACTTTC. The rearrangement uses TRBV2 and TRBJ2-6; 11 bases match TRBD1. The CDR3 extends over 16 amino acids. V lost 8 bases, J lost 1 base, and 4 bases stayed unmatched. The V gene's germline CDR1 is SNHLY and CDR2 FYNNEI.